This T cell receptor (beta chain) was observed in a study of T cells in Graves' hyperthyroidism and ophthalmopathy. Template material for amplifying TCR beta CDR3 regions consisted of RNA transcripts. A first-round RT-PCR of the TCR CDR3 used the HTBI primer set. TCRdb recomputed calls from the multiplex PCR reads with MiXCR, one row per CDR3 protein. The sample shows under 800,000 distinct CDR3 sequences, 14% of them seen only once. Stable hyperthyroidism: no ophthalmopathy progression over 18 months of follow-up. This clonotype was counted ten times or more. There are 21 residues in the CDR3. The germline gives CDR1 SGHTA, CDR2 FQGNSA. After removal of 1 base from V and 0 bases from J, the junction contained 19 bases not matched to a gene.

The sample was blood. The clonotype originates from a woman under 30 with Graves' hyperthyroidism. The V call is TRBV7-2, the J call TRBJ2-3; TRBD2 aligns across 7 bases. CDR3 nucleotides: TGTGCCAGCAGCTTAGTAACCCGCGGACTAGGCGTCCCGCCTAGCACAGATACGCAGTATTTT. Its translation is CASSLVTRGLGVPPSTDTQYF. The complete variable domain, with remaining parts taken from reference TRBV7-2 and TRBJ2-3, reads GAGVSQSPSNKVTEKGKDVELRCDPISGHTALYWYRQSLGQGLEFLIYFQGNSAPDKSGLPSDRFSAERTGGSVSTLTIQRTQQEDSAVYLCASSLVTRGLGVPPSTDTQYFGPGTRLTVL.